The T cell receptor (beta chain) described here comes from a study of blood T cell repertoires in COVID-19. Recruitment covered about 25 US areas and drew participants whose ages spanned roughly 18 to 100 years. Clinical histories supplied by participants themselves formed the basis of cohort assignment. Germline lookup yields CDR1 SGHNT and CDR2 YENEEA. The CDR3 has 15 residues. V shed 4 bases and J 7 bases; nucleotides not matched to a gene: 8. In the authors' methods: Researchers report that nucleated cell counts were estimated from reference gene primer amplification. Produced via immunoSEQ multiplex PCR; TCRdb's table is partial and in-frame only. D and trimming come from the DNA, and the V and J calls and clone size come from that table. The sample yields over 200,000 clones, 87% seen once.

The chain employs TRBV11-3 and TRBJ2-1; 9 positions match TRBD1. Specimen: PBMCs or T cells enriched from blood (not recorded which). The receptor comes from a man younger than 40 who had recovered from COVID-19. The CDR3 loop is CASSSTGTGINEQFF. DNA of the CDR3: TGTGCCAGCAGCTCGACCGGGACAGGGATAAATGAGCAGTTCTTC.